Listed below are T cell receptor beta chains from one sample, sequenced in a study. TCRdb passed the RT-PCR reads through MiXCR, listing each CDR3 protein once. The sample has almost 700,000 distinct CDR3 sequences, 13% to 15% seen once. The specimen was memory CD4+ T cells from blood. These receptors were taken from a female donor in good health, serving as a healthy control. Each CDR3 is given with its conserved first and last residue. Fields, in order: clone size, D gene, V gene, J gene, CDR3 DNA, CDR3 protein. The D gene is left open where the match is weak. Clone size is stated in some rows and not others, as once, few, many or a class when expanded.

clone_size: medium-sized; d_call: NA; v_call: TRBV5-1; j_call: TRBJ1-1; cdr3_nt: TGCGCCAGCAGGGGCGGACAGCTGAACACTGAAGCTTTCTTT; cdr3_aa: CASRGGQLNTEAFF
clone_size: NA; d_call: NA; v_call: TRBV6-5; j_call: TRBJ2-2; cdr3_nt: TGTGCCAGCAGTTACTCAGCAGGGTTAAACACCGGGGCGCTGTTTTTT; cdr3_aa: CASSYSAGLNTGALFF
clone_size: many; d_call: TRBD2; v_call: TRBV10-3; j_call: TRBJ2-1; cdr3_nt: TGTGCCATCAGTGAGTTGGGTAGCGGGGTAAATGAGCAGTTCTTC; cdr3_aa: CAISELGSGVNEQFF
clone_size: few; d_call: NA; v_call: TRBV5-1; j_call: TRBJ2-1; cdr3_nt: TGCGCCAGCAGCTCCGGGACTGGATCCCGCGGTGAGCAGTTCTTC; cdr3_aa: CASSSGTGSRGEQFF
clone_size: NA; d_call: NA; v_call: TRBV27; j_call: TRBJ1-1; cdr3_nt: TGTGCCAGCACTCAGTCCGGCGGCGACACTGAAGCTTTCTTT; cdr3_aa: CASTQSGGDTEAFF
clone_size: NA; d_call: NA; v_call: TRBV20-1; j_call: TRBJ2-7; cdr3_nt: TGCAGTGCTCCAGGGGCAGGAAGCTCCTACGAGCAGTACTTC; cdr3_aa: CSAPGAGSSYEQYF
clone_size: many; d_call: TRBD1; v_call: TRBV3-1; j_call: TRBJ1-2; cdr3_nt: TGTGCCAGTGAGGACAGGCACTATGGCTACACCTTC; cdr3_aa: CASEDRHYGYTF
clone_size: NA; d_call: NA; v_call: TRBV5-1; j_call: TRBJ2-5; cdr3_nt: TGCGCCAGCAGCTTGGGCGTCGGGCAAGAGACCCAGTACTTC; cdr3_aa: CASSLGVGQETQYF
clone_size: many; d_call: NA; v_call: TRBV29-1; j_call: TRBJ1-5; cdr3_nt: TGCAGCGTTCAACAGGGCATCAGCAATCAGCCCCAGCATTTT; cdr3_aa: CSVQQGISNQPQHF
clone_size: few; d_call: NA; v_call: TRBV30; j_call: TRBJ1-2; cdr3_nt: TGTGCCACTCAAGGGGGAGGTCGCCTCGAAGGCTACACCTTC; cdr3_aa: CATQGGGRLEGYTF
clone_size: NA; d_call: TRBD1; v_call: TRBV20-1; j_call: TRBJ1-2; cdr3_nt: TGCAGTGCTCTTGACAGGGGCCTTAACTATGGCTACACCTTC; cdr3_aa: CSALDRGLNYGYTF
clone_size: NA; d_call: NA; v_call: TRBV7-2; j_call: TRBJ2-3; cdr3_nt: TGTGCCAGCAGACCGGGGGAGGTCTACTCTAGCACAGATACGCAGTATTTT; cdr3_aa: CASRPGEVYSSTDTQYF
clone_size: NA; d_call: NA; v_call: TRBV5-1; j_call: TRBJ2-1; cdr3_nt: TGCGCCAGCAGCTTGTACTTCGGGGCAGTATCCTACAATGAGCAGTTCTTC; cdr3_aa: CASSLYFGAVSYNEQFF
clone_size: NA; d_call: NA; v_call: TRBV15; j_call: TRBJ1-4; cdr3_nt: TGTGCCACCTCTTTCGGGTACGGGCCAACTAATGAAAAACTGTTTTTT; cdr3_aa: CATSFGYGPTNEKLFF
clone_size: few; d_call: NA; v_call: TRBV28; j_call: TRBJ1-1; cdr3_nt: TGTGCCAGCACTTTGACTCAAGCGAACACTGAAGCTTTCTTT; cdr3_aa: CASTLTQANTEAFF
clone_size: few; d_call: TRBD2; v_call: TRBV28; j_call: TRBJ2-7; cdr3_nt: TGTGCCAGCAGTTCCTCCCACCCGACTAGCGGGAGTTTCTACGAGCAGTACTTC; cdr3_aa: CASSSSHPTSGSFYEQYF
clone_size: few; d_call: TRBD1; v_call: TRBV12-3/TRBV12-4; j_call: TRBJ2-2; cdr3_nt: TGTGCCAGCATGACAGGGGGTTCGAACACCGGGGAGCTGTTTTTT; cdr3_aa: CASMTGGSNTGELFF
clone_size: NA; d_call: TRBD2; v_call: TRBV20-1; j_call: TRBJ2-5; cdr3_nt: TGCAGTGCTAGCCTAGCGGAGCAAGAGACCCAGTACTTC; cdr3_aa: CSASLAEQETQYF
clone_size: few; d_call: TRBD2; v_call: TRBV5-1; j_call: TRBJ2-1; cdr3_nt: TGCGCCAGCAGCTTGGAGGGCGGGAGGGCCCTAGGTGAGCAGTTCTTC; cdr3_aa: CASSLEGGRALGEQFF
clone_size: NA; d_call: TRBD2; v_call: TRBV6-1; j_call: TRBJ2-7; cdr3_nt: TGTGCCAGCAGTGGAACTAGCGGGAGCGGGGGGCGCGAGCAGTACTTC; cdr3_aa: CASSGTSGSGGREQYF
clone_size: many; d_call: TRBD2; v_call: TRBV7-2; j_call: TRBJ2-7; cdr3_nt: TGTGCCAGCAGCTTAGGACTAGCGGGGGGGGTCAACGAGCAGTACTTC; cdr3_aa: CASSLGLAGGVNEQYF
clone_size: NA; d_call: TRBD1; v_call: TRBV5-1; j_call: TRBJ1-1; cdr3_nt: TGCGCCAGCAGCACGGGGGACAGGGTTGGCACTGAAGCTTTCTTT; cdr3_aa: CASSTGDRVGTEAFF
clone_size: NA; d_call: NA; v_call: TRBV20-1; j_call: TRBJ1-2; cdr3_nt: TGCAGTGCTTTGGGACGGAAAACTGACTATGGCTACACCTTC; cdr3_aa: CSALGRKTDYGYTF
clone_size: NA; d_call: NA; v_call: TRBV6-2/TRBV6-3; j_call: TRBJ2-6; cdr3_nt: TGTGCCAGCAGTTATATGGAGTCATCCGCTCTGAGGGCCAACGTCCTGACTTTC; cdr3_aa: CASSYMESSALRANVLTF
clone_size: many; d_call: TRBD2; v_call: TRBV4-1; j_call: TRBJ2-7; cdr3_nt: TGCGCCAGCAGCCAAGATCTAGCGGGAGCGGGCTACGAGCAGTACTTC; cdr3_aa: CASSQDLAGAGYEQYF
clone_size: NA; d_call: TRBD1; v_call: TRBV2; j_call: TRBJ1-6; cdr3_nt: TGTGCCAGCAGGCTCCTGACAGGGAATTCACCCCTCCACTTT; cdr3_aa: CASRLLTGNSPLHF
clone_size: NA; d_call: NA; v_call: TRBV29-1; j_call: TRBJ1-5; cdr3_nt: TGCAGCGTTGGGGGGGGGCCCAATCATCCCCAGCATTTT; cdr3_aa: CSVGGGPNHPQHF
clone_size: many; d_call: TRBD1; v_call: TRBV12-3/TRBV12-4; j_call: TRBJ2-1; cdr3_nt: TGTGCCAGCAACAAGTGGCAGGGGGATGAGCAGTTCTTC; cdr3_aa: CASNKWQGDEQFF
clone_size: many; d_call: TRBD2; v_call: TRBV5-1; j_call: TRBJ2-7; cdr3_nt: TGCGCCAGCAGCCCACCGGGGGGTAGCTCCTACGAGCAGTACTTC; cdr3_aa: CASSPPGGSSYEQYF
clone_size: NA; d_call: TRBD2; v_call: TRBV6-1; j_call: TRBJ2-2; cdr3_nt: TGTGCCAGCAGTGAAGTAGCGGGCTCGAACACCGGGGAGCTGTTTTTT; cdr3_aa: CASSEVAGSNTGELFF
clone_size: NA; d_call: NA; v_call: TRBV12-3/TRBV12-4; j_call: TRBJ2-1; cdr3_nt: TGTGCCAGCAGTTTAGCTGGACGGGGCCACAATGAGCAGTTCTTC; cdr3_aa: CASSLAGRGHNEQFF
clone_size: NA; d_call: TRBD2; v_call: TRBV24-1; j_call: TRBJ2-2; cdr3_nt: TGTGCCACCAGTGATACTAGCGGACAGAACACCGGGGAGCTGTTTTTT; cdr3_aa: CATSDTSGQNTGELFF
clone_size: few; d_call: TRBD2; v_call: TRBV24-1; j_call: TRBJ2-1; cdr3_nt: TGTGCCACCAGTGGGCCGACTAGCGGGGGTCTATTATCCTACAATGAGCAGTTCTTC; cdr3_aa: CATSGPTSGGLLSYNEQFF
clone_size: NA; d_call: NA; v_call: TRBV28; j_call: TRBJ1-2; cdr3_nt: TGTGCCAGCAGCTCGGGACGGGTCGCTGGCTACACCTTC; cdr3_aa: CASSSGRVAGYTF
clone_size: many; d_call: TRBD2; v_call: TRBV7-3; j_call: TRBJ2-1; cdr3_nt: TGTGCCAGCAGCTTAACGCCGGCCCTCCCGGGACTAGCGGGAGGGGTCCACAATGAGCAGTTCTTC; cdr3_aa: CASSLTPALPGLAGGVHNEQFF
clone_size: few; d_call: TRBD1; v_call: TRBV20-1; j_call: TRBJ2-1; cdr3_nt: TGCAGTGCTGGCGACAGGGGGGCGTTGGGCGAGCAGTTCTTC; cdr3_aa: CSAGDRGALGEQFF
clone_size: few; d_call: NA; v_call: TRBV5-1; j_call: TRBJ2-5; cdr3_nt: TGCGCCAGCAGCTTTACGGGGTACCAAGAGACCCAGTACTTC; cdr3_aa: CASSFTGYQETQYF
clone_size: NA; d_call: NA; v_call: TRBV30; j_call: TRBJ1-5; cdr3_nt: TGTGCCTGGAGTGTTACGACAGGCCCCAATCAGCCCCAGCATTTT; cdr3_aa: CAWSVTTGPNQPQHF
clone_size: few; d_call: NA; v_call: TRBV6-5; j_call: TRBJ2-7; cdr3_nt: TGTGCCAGCACCCCCAGGGGGACTTACGAGCAGTACTTC; cdr3_aa: CASTPRGTYEQYF
clone_size: few; d_call: NA; v_call: TRBV7-2; j_call: TRBJ2-1; cdr3_nt: TGTGCCAGCAGCTGGGGTCCCCGTGAGCAGTTCTTC; cdr3_aa: CASSWGPREQFF
clone_size: few; d_call: NA; v_call: TRBV24-1; j_call: TRBJ2-1; cdr3_nt: TGTGCCACCAGTGAGGCTAGCGTGGACCTTTACAATGAGCAGTTCTTC; cdr3_aa: CATSEASVDLYNEQFF
clone_size: many; d_call: NA; v_call: TRBV6-2/TRBV6-3; j_call: TRBJ2-7; cdr3_nt: TGTGCCAGCAGTTACTACAGGGCCTACGAGCAGTACTTC; cdr3_aa: CASSYYRAYEQYF
clone_size: few; d_call: TRBD2; v_call: TRBV20-1; j_call: TRBJ2-7; cdr3_nt: TGCAGTGTCCTGGGGGGACTAGCGGGAAAACTCTCCTACGAGCAGTACTTC; cdr3_aa: CSVLGGLAGKLSYEQYF
clone_size: many; d_call: TRBD2; v_call: TRBV7-2; j_call: TRBJ2-2; cdr3_nt: TGTGCCAGCAGCTTTGGGACTAGTTGGGGTTTCGGGGAGCTGTTTTTT; cdr3_aa: CASSFGTSWGFGELFF
clone_size: NA; d_call: NA; v_call: TRBV12-3/TRBV12-4; j_call: TRBJ1-5; cdr3_nt: TGTGCAACAAGTTTCATGGTTAGCAATCAGCCCCAGCATTTT; cdr3_aa: CATSFMVSNQPQHF
clone_size: NA; d_call: NA; v_call: TRBV7-9; j_call: TRBJ2-7; cdr3_nt: TGTGCCAGCAGCCCGAGGGGGGAGCTGCAGTACTTC; cdr3_aa: CASSPRGELQYF
clone_size: few; d_call: TRBD2; v_call: TRBV27; j_call: TRBJ2-3; cdr3_nt: TGTGCCAGCGGGATCTCGGGAGGGAGCACAGATACGCAGTATTTT; cdr3_aa: CASGISGGSTDTQYF
clone_size: NA; d_call: NA; v_call: TRBV24-1; j_call: TRBJ2-2; cdr3_nt: TGTGCCACCAGTGGCAGTTCCCGCAGAGACCCTGCGAACACCGGGGAGCTGTTTTTT; cdr3_aa: CATSGSSRRDPANTGELFF
clone_size: NA; d_call: NA; v_call: TRBV11-2; j_call: TRBJ2-5; cdr3_nt: TGTGCCAGCAGCGGACTTAAAGGAGAGACCCAGTACTTC; cdr3_aa: CASSGLKGETQYF
clone_size: many; d_call: NA; v_call: TRBV30; j_call: TRBJ2-3; cdr3_nt: TGTGCCTGGAGTCTCCCTGATACGCAGTATTTT; cdr3_aa: CAWSLPDTQYF